This paragraph reports one T cell receptor (beta chain). Its antigen is not known. These data belong to a study of PD-1 blockade in mismatch repair-deficient tumors. Findings and caveats of the study: After pembrolizumab, tumor-resident clones rose rapidly, then generally contracted before radiologic responses.

Measured with immunoSEQ multiplex PCR; TCRdb has only the in-frame clones, and not every one. The sample holds some 110,000 clones, about 74% seen once. Every patient had mismatch repair deficiency by PCR or immunohistochemistry. Germline assignment: CDR1 SGHRS and CDR2 YFSETQ. The CDR3 extends over 17 amino acids. V lost 3 bases to trimming and J lost 3 bases; unmatched junction nucleotides: 12. The chain recombines TRBV5-1 with TRBJ2-1, with 7 bases identical to TRBD2. This TCR derives from an adult with mismatch repair-deficient cancer. This specimen was peripheral blood, taken roughly 60 weeks after starting pembrolizumab. The DNA for the CDR3 is TGCGCCAGCAGCTCGCGCGGTGGACTAGATCTCTACAATGAGCAGTTCTTC. It encodes CASSSRGGLDLYNEQFF.